This entry lists 13 T cell receptor beta chains sequenced from one sample in a study of shared T cell receptors in the human thymus. TCRdb keeps only in-frame clones here, not all; method: immunoSEQ multiplex PCR. The repertoire holds fewer than 700,000 clones, over 75% seen once, with around 0.0099% in the top ten. The same sample was also studied in work on human thymus T cells.

Material for sequencing was thymocytes. The receptor set was obtained from a boy under three years old with a congenital heart defect.

This clone was counted between two and nine times. The chain couples TRBV4-3 to TRBJ2-1, with D unclear. Between the trimmed V and J ends, which lost 1 base and 8 bases, there was a span of 12 bases. This CDR3 has 14 residues. CDR1 LGHNA and CDR2 YSLEER come from the germline V gene. CDR3 coding DNA: TGCGCCAGCAGCCAAGCATCTGGGCTACATGAGCAGTTCTTC. Translating it yields CASSQASGLHEQFF.

Note on this clone: In the same sample, other DNA sequences code for this CDR3. V is TRBV18 and J is TRBJ1-2, with D maybe TRBD1 (6 bases). Germline V lookup: CDR1 KGHSH, CDR2 LQKENI. Trimming left V 3 bases short and J 3 bases short, with 11 bases between. CDR3 size: 14 residues. CDR3 sequence (DNA): TGTGCCAGCTCACCCAGGGGAGGGGACTATGGCTACACCTTC. Residues: CASSPRGGDYGYTF.

The V and J genes are TRBV18 and TRBJ1-5; D ambiguous. Germline values: CDR1 KGHSH, CDR2 LQKENI. The CDR3 runs to 14 residues. V lost 1 base and J lost 4, with 8 bases in between. This CDR3 is CASSPLTGNQPQHF. CDR3 nucleotides: TGTGCCAGCTCACCACTAACGGGAAATCAGCCCCAGCATTTT.

The V call is TRBV25-1, the J call TRBJ1-5; D remains ambiguous. Trimming removed 1 base at V and 1 base at J, with 8 bases between. The length of the CDR3 is 15 residues. Germline V gene sequence: CDR1 MGHDK, CDR2 SYGVNS. The DNA of the CDR3 is TGTGCCAGCAGTGAATTATCCGGGAGCAATCAGCCCCAGCATTTT. This gives the protein CASSELSGSNQPQHF. Full variable domain (rest looked up from reference TRBV25-1 and TRBJ1-5): EADIYQTPRYLVIGTGKKITLECSQTMGHDKMYWYQQDPGMELHLIHYSYGVNSTEKGDLSSESTVSRIRTEHFPLTLESARPSHTSQYLCASSELSGSNQPQHFGDGTRLSIL.

This chain joins TRBV9 and TRBJ2-5; 9 bases fit TRBD2. J was trimmed by 2 bases and V by 4 bases; bases with no gene match: 12. This CDR3 spans 17 amino acids. In germline, CDR1 is SGDLS, CDR2 YYNGEE. This CDR3 reads CASSYLPITSGQETQYF. In DNA form, the CDR3 reads TGTGCCAGCAGCTACCTCCCCATCACTAGCGGGCAAGAGACCCAGTACTTC.

V usage is TRBV10-2 and J usage is TRBJ2-7; D might be TRBD2 (6 bases). The CDR3 runs 15 residues. V lost 5 bases, J lost 1 base, and 15 bases lay in between. Germline loops: CDR1 WSHSY, CDR2 SAAADI. CDR3: CASSLGPAGSYEQYF. The CDR3 DNA reads as TGCGCCAGCAGTCTCGGACCGGCGGGATCCTACGAGCAGTACTTC.

The table lists this clone with a few counts. The rearrangement uses TRBV4-1 and TRBJ1-4; 8 bases match TRBD1. V shed 2 bases and J 7 bases; nucleotides not matched to a gene: 3. CDR1 and CDR2 (germline): MGHRA, YSYEKL. The CDR3 length is 14 residues. The CDR3 reads CASSQSGGGEKLFF. The CDR3 nucleotides are TGCGCCAGCAGCCAATCAGGGGGCGGTGAAAAACTGTTTTTT.

The V call is TRBV5-1, the J call TRBJ2-3, with 9 bases lining up with TRBD1. Germline V CDR1 and CDR2: SGHRS, YFSETQ. The CDR3 is made up of 19 amino acids. Trimming at V came to 4 bases and at J to 2 bases, leaving 17 bases not matched to a gene. CDR3 coding DNA: TGCGCCAGCAGCGCTTCGACAGGGGGTAAGGGGGTTCCCACAGATACGCAGTATTTT. Translation: CASSASTGGKGVPTDTQYF.

The chain carries TRBV2 and TRBJ2-5; TRBD1 agrees at 8 bases. V shed 4 bases and J 4 bases; nucleotides not matched to a gene: 2. The germline CDR1 and CDR2 sequences are SNHLY and FYNNEI. This CDR3 contains 13 residues. CDR3 loop: CASSVTGGETQYF. CDR3 in DNA: TGTGCCAGCAGTGTTACAGGGGGAGAGACCCAGTACTTC.

The chain joins TRBV5-1 to TRBJ2-1; 9 bases agree with TRBD1. Germline-derived CDR1 and CDR2 are SGHRS and YFSETQ. V lost 4 bases, J lost 13 bases, and 3 bases stayed unmatched. The CDR3 consists of 11 residues. The CDR3 DNA reads as TGCGCCAGCAGCCGGGACAGGGCCCAGTTCTTC. This gives the protein CASSRDRAQFF.

Remarks on this clone: The identical CDR3 is also encoded by other nucleotide sequences in the sample. The chain joins TRBV4-1 to TRBJ2-1; the D gene is possibly TRBD2 (5 bases). Per the germline V gene, CDR1 is MGHRA and CDR2 is YSYEKL. The CDR3 loop spans 12 amino acids. With 0 bases removed from V and 9 bases from J, the gap between germline ends came to 6 bases. CDR3 loop: CASSQDRGEQFF. The CDR3 bases are TGCGCCAGCAGCCAAGACCGGGGTGAGCAGTTCTTC.

CDR3 sequence reads: CATSRFSASGRETQYF. The CDR3 nucleotides are TGTGCCACCAGCAGGTTCTCCGCTAGCGGGAGGGAGACCCAGTACTTC. V gene TRBV15 combines with J gene TRBJ2-5, with 11 bases fitting TRBD2. The length of the CDR3 is 16 residues. Germline CDR1 and CDR2: LNHNV and YYDKDF (reference sequence). V shed 3 bases, J shed 5 bases, and the junction held 8 bases outside the gene matches.

J is TRBJ2-3 and V is TRBV28, with D perhaps matching TRBD2 (5 bases). CDR3 length: 15 amino acids. V was shortened by 5 bases and J by 4 bases, with 16 bases between the two germline ends. Germline CDR1 and CDR2: MDHEN and SYDVKM. CDR3 amino acids: CASSPKASISDTQYF. The CDR3 DNA reads as TGTGCCAGCAGTCCTAAGGCTAGCATCTCAGATACGCAGTATTTT.